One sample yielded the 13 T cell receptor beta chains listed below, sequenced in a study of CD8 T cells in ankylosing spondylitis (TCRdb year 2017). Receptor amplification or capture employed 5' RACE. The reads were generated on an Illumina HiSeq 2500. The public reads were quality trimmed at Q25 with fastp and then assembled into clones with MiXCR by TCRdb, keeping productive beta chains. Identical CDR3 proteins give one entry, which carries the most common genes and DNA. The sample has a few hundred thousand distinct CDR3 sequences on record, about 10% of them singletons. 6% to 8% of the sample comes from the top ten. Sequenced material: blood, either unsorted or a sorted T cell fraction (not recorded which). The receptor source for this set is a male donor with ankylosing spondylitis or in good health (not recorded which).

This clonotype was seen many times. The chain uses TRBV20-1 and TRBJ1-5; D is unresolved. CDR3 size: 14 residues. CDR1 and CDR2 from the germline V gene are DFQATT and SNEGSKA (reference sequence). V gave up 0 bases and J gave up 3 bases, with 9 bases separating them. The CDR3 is CSARENRDNQPQHF. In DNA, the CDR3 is TGCAGTGCTAGAGAGAATAGGGACAATCAGCCCCAGCATTTT.

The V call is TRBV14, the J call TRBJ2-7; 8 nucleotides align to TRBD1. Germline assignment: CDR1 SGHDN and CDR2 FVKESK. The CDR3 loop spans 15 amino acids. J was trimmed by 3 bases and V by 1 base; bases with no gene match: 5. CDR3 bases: TGTGCCAGCAGCCAAGTGTCAGGGGGCCTCTACGAGCAGTACTTC. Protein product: CASSQVSGGLYEQYF.

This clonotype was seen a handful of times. The CDR3 coding sequence is TGTGCCAGCAGCTGGCGGGGGGCGTTGGCAACAGATACGCAGTATTTT. Amino acids: CASSWRGALATDTQYF. The rearrangement uses TRBV7-2 and TRBJ2-3, with 8 bases that match TRBD2. There are 16 residues in the CDR3. V lost 4 bases and J lost 3; bases outside the gene matches: 9. CDR1 SGHTA and CDR2 FQGNSA come from the germline V gene.

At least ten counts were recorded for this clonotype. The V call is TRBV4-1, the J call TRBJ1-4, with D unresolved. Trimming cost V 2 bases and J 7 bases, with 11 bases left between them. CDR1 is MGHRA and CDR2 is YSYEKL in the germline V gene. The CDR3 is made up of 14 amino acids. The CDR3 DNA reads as TGCGCCAGCAGCCAACGCTCGGAGATTGAAAAACTGTTTTTT. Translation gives CASSQRSEIEKLFF.

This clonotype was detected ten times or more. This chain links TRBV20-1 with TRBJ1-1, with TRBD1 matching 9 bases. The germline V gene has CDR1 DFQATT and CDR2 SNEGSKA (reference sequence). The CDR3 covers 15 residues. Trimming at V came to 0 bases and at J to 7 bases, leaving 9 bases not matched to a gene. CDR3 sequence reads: CSARETGGAPLEAFF. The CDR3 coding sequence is TGCAGTGCTAGAGAAACAGGGGGCGCTCCCCTTGAAGCTTTCTTT.

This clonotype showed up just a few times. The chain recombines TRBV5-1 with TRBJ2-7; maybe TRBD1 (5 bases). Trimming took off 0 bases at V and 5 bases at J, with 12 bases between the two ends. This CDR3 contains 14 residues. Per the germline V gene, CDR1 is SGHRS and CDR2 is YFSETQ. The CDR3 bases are TGCGCCAGCAGCTTGGATTCAGGGAACCACGAGCAGTACTTC. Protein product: CASSLDSGNHEQYF.

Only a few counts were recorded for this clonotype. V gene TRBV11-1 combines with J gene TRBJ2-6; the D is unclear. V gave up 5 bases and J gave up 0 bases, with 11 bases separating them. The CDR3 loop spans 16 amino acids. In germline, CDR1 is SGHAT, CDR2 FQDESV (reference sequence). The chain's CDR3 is CASSIHRSSGANVLTF. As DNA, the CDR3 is TGTGCCAGCAGCATTCACCGAAGCTCTGGGGCCAACGTCCTGACTTTC.

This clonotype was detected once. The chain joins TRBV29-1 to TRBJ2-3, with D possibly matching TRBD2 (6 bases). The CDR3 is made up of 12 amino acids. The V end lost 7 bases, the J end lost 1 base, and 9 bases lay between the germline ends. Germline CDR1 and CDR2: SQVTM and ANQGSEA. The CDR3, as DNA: TGCAGCGGGGCTAGCGGCACAGATACGCAGTATTTT. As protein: CSGASGTDTQYF.

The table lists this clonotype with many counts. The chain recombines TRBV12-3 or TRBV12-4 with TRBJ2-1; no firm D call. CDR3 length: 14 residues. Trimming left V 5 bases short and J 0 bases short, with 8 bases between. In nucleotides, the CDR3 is TGTGCCAGCAGTGAGCAGAGCTCCTACAATGAGCAGTTCTTC. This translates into CASSEQSSYNEQFF.

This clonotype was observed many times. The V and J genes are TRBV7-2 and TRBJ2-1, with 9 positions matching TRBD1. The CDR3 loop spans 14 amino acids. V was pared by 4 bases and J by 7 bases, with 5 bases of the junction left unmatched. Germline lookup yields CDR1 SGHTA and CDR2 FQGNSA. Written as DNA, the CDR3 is TGTGCCAGCAGCTCTACAGGGGGCTGGAATGAGCAGTTCTTC. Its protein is CASSSTGGWNEQFF.

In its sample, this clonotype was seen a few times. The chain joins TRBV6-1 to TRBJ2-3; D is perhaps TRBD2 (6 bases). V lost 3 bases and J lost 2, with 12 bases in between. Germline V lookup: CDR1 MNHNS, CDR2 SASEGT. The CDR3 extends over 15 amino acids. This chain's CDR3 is CASSDVAEITDTQYF. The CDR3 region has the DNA TGTGCCAGCAGTGACGTAGCGGAAATCACAGATACGCAGTATTTT.

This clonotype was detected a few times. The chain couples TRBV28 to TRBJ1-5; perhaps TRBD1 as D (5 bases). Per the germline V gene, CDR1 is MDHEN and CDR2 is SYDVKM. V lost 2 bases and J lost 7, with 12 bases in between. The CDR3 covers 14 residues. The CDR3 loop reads CASSLTQGYQPQHF. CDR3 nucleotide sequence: TGTGCCAGCAGTTTAACCCAGGGATACCAGCCCCAGCATTTT. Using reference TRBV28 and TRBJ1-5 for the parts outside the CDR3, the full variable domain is DVKVTQSSRYLVKRTGEKVFLECVQDMDHENMFWYRQDPGLGLRLIYFSYDVKMKEKGDIPEGYSVSREKKERFSLILESASTNQTSMYLCASSLTQGYQPQHFGDGTRLSIL.

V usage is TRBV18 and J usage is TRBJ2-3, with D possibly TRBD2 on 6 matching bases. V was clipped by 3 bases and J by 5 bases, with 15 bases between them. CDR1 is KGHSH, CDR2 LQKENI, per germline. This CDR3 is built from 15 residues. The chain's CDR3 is CASSPNMMGGDTQYF. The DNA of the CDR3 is TGTGCCAGCTCACCCAATATGATGGGGGGAGATACGCAGTATTTT.